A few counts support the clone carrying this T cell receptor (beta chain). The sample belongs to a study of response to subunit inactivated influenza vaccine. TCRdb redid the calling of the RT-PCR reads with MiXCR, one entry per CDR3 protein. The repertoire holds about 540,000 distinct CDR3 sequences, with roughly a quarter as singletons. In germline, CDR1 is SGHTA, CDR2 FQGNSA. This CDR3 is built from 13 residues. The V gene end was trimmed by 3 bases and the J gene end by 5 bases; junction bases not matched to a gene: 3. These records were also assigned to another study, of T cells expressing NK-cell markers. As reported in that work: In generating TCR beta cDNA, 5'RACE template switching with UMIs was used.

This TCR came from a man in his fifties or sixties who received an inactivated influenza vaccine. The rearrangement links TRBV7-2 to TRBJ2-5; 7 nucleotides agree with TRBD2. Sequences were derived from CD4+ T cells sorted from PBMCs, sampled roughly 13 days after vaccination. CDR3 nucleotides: TGTGCCAGCAGCTTGTTTAGCGGGGAGACCCAGTACTTC. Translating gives CASSLFSGETQYF.